This T cell receptor (beta chain) was obtained from a study of low-dose radiotherapy and immunotherapy resistance in tumors. Study context: Individuals in Cohort 2 had 1 Gy per fraction every two weeks, adding up to 13 Gy over 26 weeks. Treatment consisted of nivolumab 240 mg every two weeks and ipilimumab 1 mg/kg every six weeks, given intravenously to patients. Administration of intravenous cyclophosphamide at 200 mg/m2 took place every two weeks, one day before radiation and immunotherapy.

Germline loops: CDR1 MNHNS, CDR2 SASEGT. The junction had 10 bases not matched to a gene; V was cut back by 7 bases and J by 9 bases. This CDR3 has 14 amino acids. This clonotype appeared many times. Primers targeting TRAV and TRBV primed first-strand cDNA, covering alpha and beta chains. With a constant-region primer and a V-primer adapter, TCRs were subjected to approximately 20 PCR cycles of amplification. MiXCR, run by TCRdb on the reads, gives a single entry per CDR3 protein. Of roughly 100,000 distinct CDR3 sequences in the sample, less than 25% were seen once. Stated time point: after trial treatment. Treatment described: LDRT plus nivolumab, ipilimumab, low-dose cyclophosphamide and aspirin (RACIN trial).

Sequenced material: PBMCs, taken after low-dose radiotherapy plus immunotherapy. The chain has TRBV6-1 and TRBJ2-1, with 9 positions matching TRBD2. This TCR came from a male donor with prostate cancer. The CDR3 DNA is TGTGCCAGCAACTCGGGCGGGGGGGCCTTTGAGCAGTTCTTC. This gives the protein CASNSGGGAFEQFF.